Reported below is one T cell receptor beta chain. This sample was included in a study of blood T cell repertoires in COVID-19. The wider study: The cDNA or gDNA used as material had been derived from T cells, B-cell-depleted T cells, or PBMCs.

Repertoires were generated with immunoSEQ multiplex PCR, while TCRdb's copy carries only in-frame clones and drops some. The sample includes approximately 330,000 clones, about 91% of them seen just once. The TCR sequence derives from a young man with COVID-19, enrolled during active disease. Sequencing used peripheral blood.

This CDR3 is CASSEFGGSGYNEQFF. As DNA, the CDR3 is TGTGCCAGCAGTGAATTTGGCGGGAGTGGGTACAATGAGCAGTTCTTC. The gene calls are TRBV2 and TRBJ2-1, with 7 nucleotides matching TRBD2. The CDR3 contains 16 residues. Germline CDR1 and CDR2: SNHLY and FYNNEI. Trimming removed 2 bases from V and 4 bases from J; junction bases left unmatched: 8.